This entry lists 11 T cell receptor beta chains sequenced from one sample in a study of blood T cells in healthy people across ages. Combining a sample-barcoded 5' primer with a J-beta primer mix, a second PCR ran for 7 to 11 cycles. TCRdb analysed the 5' RACE reads with MiXCR anew, one entry per CDR3 protein. Here the sample spans approximately 830,000 distinct CDR3 sequences, under 80% being singletons. The sample taken for sequencing was blood. The receptors originated from a man between 25 and 39 years old in good health.

The chain has TRBV27 and TRBJ2-3, with unresolved D. V lost 5 bases and J 2 bases, leaving 17 bases between the germline ends. This CDR3 has 16 residues. The germline V gene has CDR1 MNHEY and CDR2 SMNVEV (reference sequence). In nucleotides, the CDR3 is TGTGCCAGCAGTCCCTGGATTTTGGAGAACACAGATACGCAGTATTTT. It translates to CASSPWILENTDTQYF.

The chain joins TRBV20-1 to TRBJ2-3; TRBD2 matches at 7 bases. CDR1 and CDR2 from the germline V gene are DFQATT and SNEGSKA (reference sequence). With V trimmed by 2 bases and J by 2 bases, 4 bases remained unmatched. This CDR3 has 14 amino acids. The CDR3 nucleotides read TGCAGTGCTAGAAAGCGGGATAACACAGATACGCAGTATTTT. Translated, it gives CSARKRDNTDTQYF.

The chain carries TRBV11-2 and TRBJ2-3, with D tentatively TRBD2 (6 bases). Germline assignment: CDR1 SGHAT and CDR2 FQNNGV. V was clipped by 0 bases and J by 0 bases, with 13 bases between them. This CDR3 is 17 amino acids long. The CDR3 nucleotides read TGTGCCAGCAGCTTAGACCCAGGGACTGTTAGCACAGATACGCAGTATTTT. It encodes CASSLDPGTVSTDTQYF.

V gene TRBV27 combines with J gene TRBJ1-2, with D perhaps TRBD1 (5 bases). With 0 bases removed from V and 4 bases from J, the gap between germline ends came to 15 bases. This CDR3 contains 16 residues. Germline CDR1 and CDR2: MNHEY and SMNVEV (reference sequence). CDR3 loop: CASSLSGTVEFYGYTF. The CDR3 DNA sequence: TGTGCCAGCAGTTTATCGGGGACGGTAGAATTCTATGGCTACACCTTC.

V usage is TRBV29-1 and J usage is TRBJ1-2, with TRBD1 matching over 8 bases. This CDR3 has 14 amino acids. From germline, CDR1 is SQVTM and CDR2 ANQGSEA. Unmatched junction bases numbered 6, after V lost 6 bases and J lost 0 bases. CDR3 nucleotide sequence: TGCAGCGTCGAGGAACAGGGGGCTAACTATGGCTACACCTTC. Its translation: CSVEEQGANYGYTF. Filled out from reference TRBV29-1 and TRBJ1-2, the complete variable domain reads SAVISQKPSRDICQRGTSLTIQCQVDSQVTMMFWYRQQPGQSLTLIATANQGSEATYESGFVIDKFPISRPNLTFSTLTVSNMSPEDSSIYLCSVEEQGANYGYTFGSGTRLTVV.

This sequence joins TRBV2 and TRBJ2-5; 8 bases line up with TRBD2. CDR3 size: 15 residues. Per the germline V gene, CDR1 is SNHLY and CDR2 is FYNNEI. Trimming took 6 bases from V and 5 from J; bases not matched to a gene: 11. The CDR3 sequence is CASRASGTRKETQYF. CDR3 bases: TGTGCCAGCAGGGCCTCCGGGACTAGGAAGGAGACCCAGTACTTC.

This chain connects TRBV5-6 to TRBJ1-6, with a weak D call TRBD1 (5 bases). CDR1 is SGHDT, CDR2 YYEEEE, per germline. The V and J ends lost 0 bases and 8 bases respectively, with 18 bases between them. The CDR3 consists of 17 residues. The CDR3 sequence is CASSLGGVARVDSPLHF. The DNA of the CDR3 is TGTGCCAGCAGCTTGGGCGGGGTGGCCAGGGTGGATTCACCCCTCCACTTT.

This chain links TRBV28 with TRBJ1-2; no firm D call. Germline values: CDR1 MDHEN, CDR2 SYDVKM. V was trimmed by 4 bases and J by 4 bases, leaving 7 bases between them. The length of the CDR3 is 12 residues. CDR3 in amino acids: CASSWQTYGYTF. Here the CDR3 DNA reads TGTGCCAGCAGTTGGCAGACCTATGGCTACACCTTC.

J is TRBJ2-5 and V is TRBV6-2 or TRBV6-3; 9 bases match TRBD2. Per the germline V gene, CDR1 is MNHEY and CDR2 is SVGEGT. V dropped 2 bases and J dropped 4; count of bases not matched to a gene: 8. The CDR3 covers 16 residues. Here the CDR3 DNA reads TGTGCCAGCAGTTACCCCTGGACTAGCGTAAGAGAGACCCAGTACTTC. Its protein is CASSYPWTSVRETQYF.

This clonotype was found a few times. The genes are TRBV28 and TRBJ1-2; 11 bases are shared with TRBD1. The J segment lost 4 bases and the V segment lost 2 bases, leaving 3 bases of the junction unmatched. From germline, CDR1 is MDHEN and CDR2 SYDVKM. This CDR3 region has 15 residues. The CDR3 DNA follows: TGTGCCAGCAGTTTAGGGACAGGGGGTAGCTATGGCTACACCTTC. Translating it yields CASSLGTGGSYGYTF.

The CDR3, as DNA: TGCGCCAGCAGCTTGGTTCCGGCGGCGAGCTCCTACAATGAGCAGTACTTC. It specifies CASSLVPAASSYNEQYF. This chain uses TRBV5-1 with TRBJ2-1, with D unclear. The J call is in doubt because the DNA end fits TRBJ2-7 better. The germline V gene has CDR1 SGHRS and CDR2 YFSETQ. The CDR3 sequence is 17 residues long.